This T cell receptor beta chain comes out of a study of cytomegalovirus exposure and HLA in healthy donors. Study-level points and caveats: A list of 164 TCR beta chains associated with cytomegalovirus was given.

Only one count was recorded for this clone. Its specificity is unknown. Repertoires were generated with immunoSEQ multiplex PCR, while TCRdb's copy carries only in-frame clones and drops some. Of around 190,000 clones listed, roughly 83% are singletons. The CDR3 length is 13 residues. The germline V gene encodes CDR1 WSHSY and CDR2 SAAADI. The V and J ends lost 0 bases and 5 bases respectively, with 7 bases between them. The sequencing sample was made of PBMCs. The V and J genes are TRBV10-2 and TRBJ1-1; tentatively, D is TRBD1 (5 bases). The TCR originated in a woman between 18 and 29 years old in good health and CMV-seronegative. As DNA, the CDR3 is TGCGCCAGCAGTGAGTCGGGGGGAACTGAAGCTTTCTTT. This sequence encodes CASSESGGTEAFF.